The entry below describes one T cell receptor beta chain. Antigen specificity is unknown. Naive CD8 cells, CD45RO-negative and positively selected for CCR7, excluded terminally differentiated effector memory CD45RA+ cells. The data are from a study of shared clonotypes between healthy human individuals. Background on the study: Each donor had three CD4 naive, three CD4 memory, two CD8 naive and one CD8 memory plate. Study observations and caveats: The genetic and exposure-history diversity represented was limited by few donors. As a rule, naive subsets had a larger estimated richness than memory subsets.

Germline CDR1 and CDR2: SGDLS and YYNGEE. Trimming at V came to 4 bases and at J to 5 bases, leaving 6 bases not matched to a gene. This CDR3 contains 14 residues. Sequencing was performed with immunoSEQ multiplex PCR; in TCRdb, only in-frame clones are kept and a portion is missing. Of about 1,800,000 clones listed, less than 95% were seen once; the top ten hold 1.2%. The chain combines TRBV9 with TRBJ2-3, with 8 bases lining up with TRBD2. This TCR was sampled from a man younger than 35 in good health. What was sequenced was naive CD8+ T cells sorted from blood. CDR3 in amino acids: CASSPSGSLDTQYF. CDR3 nucleotide sequence: TGTGCCAGCAGCCCGAGCGGGAGCCTAGATACGCAGTATTTT.